This T cell receptor beta chain was recorded in a study of T cells in Graves' hyperthyroidism and ophthalmopathy. Graves' hyperthyroidism was deemed stable absent ophthalmopathy progression within 18 months. Diagnoses were established using clinical symptoms, serum thyroxine and TRAb, thyroid ultrasound and orbital computed tomography. RNA transcripts served as the template for amplifying TCR beta CDR3 regions. The HTBI set primed first-round TCR CDR3 RT-PCR. Via MiXCR, TCRdb re-called the multiplex PCR reads, giving one row per CDR3 protein. The sample lists hundreds of thousands of distinct CDR3 sequences, 15% to 17% occurring once. This clonotype appeared a few times. The sequence was obtained from a young woman with Graves' hyperthyroidism. The material sequenced was blood.

The CDR3 sequence is CASSLSLMYTGELFF. CDR3 DNA: TGCGCCAGCAGCTTGTCACTAATGTACACCGGGGAGCTGTTTTTT. The V gene is TRBV5-1, the J gene TRBJ2-2; D gene unclear. Trimming cost V 1 base and J 3 bases, with 10 bases left between them. The germline V gene encodes CDR1 SGHRS and CDR2 YFSETQ. The CDR3 is 15 amino acids.